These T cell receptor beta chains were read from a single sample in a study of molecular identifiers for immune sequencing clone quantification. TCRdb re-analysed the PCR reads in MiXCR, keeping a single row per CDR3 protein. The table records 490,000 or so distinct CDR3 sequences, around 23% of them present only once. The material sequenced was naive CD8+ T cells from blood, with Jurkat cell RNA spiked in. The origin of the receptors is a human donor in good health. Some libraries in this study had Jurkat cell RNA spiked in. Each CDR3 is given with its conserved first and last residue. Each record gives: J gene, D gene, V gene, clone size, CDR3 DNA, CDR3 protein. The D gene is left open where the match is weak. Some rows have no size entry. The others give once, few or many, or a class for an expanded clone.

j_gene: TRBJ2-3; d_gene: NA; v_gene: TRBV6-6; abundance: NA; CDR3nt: TGTGCCAGCAGTTACCTGCGGGGTGAAGATACGCAGTATTTT; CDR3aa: CASSYLRGEDTQYF
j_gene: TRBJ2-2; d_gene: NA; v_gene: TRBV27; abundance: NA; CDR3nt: TGTGCCAGCAGACTAGGTCCGGGGAGCACCAGGGAGCTGTTTTTT; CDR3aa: CASRLGPGSTRELFF
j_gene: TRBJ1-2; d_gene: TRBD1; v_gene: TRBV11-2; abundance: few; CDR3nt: TGTGCCAGCAGCAATGACAGGGCCTATGGCTACACCTTC; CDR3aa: CASSNDRAYGYTF
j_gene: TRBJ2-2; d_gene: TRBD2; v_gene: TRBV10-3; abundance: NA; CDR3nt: TGTGCCACCATAGCGGGGGATAACACCGGGGAGCTGTTTTTT; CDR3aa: CATIAGDNTGELFF
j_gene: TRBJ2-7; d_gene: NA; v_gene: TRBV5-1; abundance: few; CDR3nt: TGCGCCAGCAGCTATCGGGTAGGGGACTACGAGCAGTACTTC; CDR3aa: CASSYRVGDYEQYF
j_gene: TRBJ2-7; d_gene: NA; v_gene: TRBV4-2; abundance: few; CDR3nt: TGTGCCAGCAGCCAAGAGATAGCCTACGAGCAGTACTTC; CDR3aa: CASSQEIAYEQYF
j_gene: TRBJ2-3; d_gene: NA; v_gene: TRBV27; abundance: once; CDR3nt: TGTGCCAGCAGTTTATTAGCAGGGATGGGCACAGATACGCAGTATTTT; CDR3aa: CASSLLAGMGTDTQYF
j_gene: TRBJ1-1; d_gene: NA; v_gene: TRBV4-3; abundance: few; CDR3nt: TGCGCCAGCAGCCAAGATTCGGACAGTTTCACTGAAGCTTTCTTT; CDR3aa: CASSQDSDSFTEAFF
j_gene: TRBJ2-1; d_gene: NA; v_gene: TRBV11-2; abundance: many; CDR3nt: TGTGCCAGCAGCCGTTACAATGAGCAGTTCTTC; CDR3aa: CASSRYNEQFF
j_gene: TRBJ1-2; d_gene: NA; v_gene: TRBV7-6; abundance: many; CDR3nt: TGTGCCACCGTATTCGAACCCCAATTAACTAGGGATCACTACACCTTC; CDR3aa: CATVFEPQLTRDHYTF
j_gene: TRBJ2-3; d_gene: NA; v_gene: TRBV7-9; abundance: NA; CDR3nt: TGTGCCAGCAGCTCTAATCGGGAGCCCTCTGAGTCGGTTACGCAGTATTTT; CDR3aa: CASSSNREPSESVTQYF
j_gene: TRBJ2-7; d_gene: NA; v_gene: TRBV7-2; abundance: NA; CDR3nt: TGTGCCAGCAGCTACAGGGAGTGGGACTACGAGCAGTACTTC; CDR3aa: CASSYREWDYEQYF
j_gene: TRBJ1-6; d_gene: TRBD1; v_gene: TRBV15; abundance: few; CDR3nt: TGTGCCACCAGCAGATCCAGGGGGCGGACCTATAATTCACCCCTCCACTTT; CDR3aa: CATSRSRGRTYNSPLHF
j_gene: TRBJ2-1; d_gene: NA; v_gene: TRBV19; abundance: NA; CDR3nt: TGTGCCAGTAGTATCTTTGGGCAAAGCGATGAGCTGTTCTTC; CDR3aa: CASSIFGQSDELFF
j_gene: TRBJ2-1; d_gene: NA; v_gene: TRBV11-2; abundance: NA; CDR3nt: TGTGCCAGCAGCTTAGATGGGACTTTCAGCTACGATGAGCAGTTCTTC; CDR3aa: CASSLDGTFSYDEQFF
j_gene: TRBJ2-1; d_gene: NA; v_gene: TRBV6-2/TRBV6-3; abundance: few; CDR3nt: TGTGCCAGCAGTTACGTCCGCCCGGGGGGCGATGAGCAGTTCTTC; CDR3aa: CASSYVRPGGDEQFF
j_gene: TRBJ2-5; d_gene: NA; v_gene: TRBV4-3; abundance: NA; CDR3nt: TGCGCCAGCAGCCAAGAGAGACGGAGGATAGAGACCCAGTACTTC; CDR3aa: CASSQERRRIETQYF
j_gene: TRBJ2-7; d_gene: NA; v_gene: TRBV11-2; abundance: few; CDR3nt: TGTGCCAGCAGCTTAGATCCCGGTAGTTCCTACGAGCAGTACTTC; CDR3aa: CASSLDPGSSYEQYF
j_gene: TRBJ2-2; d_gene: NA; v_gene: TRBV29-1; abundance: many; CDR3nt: TGCAGCGTTTGGGATTATGGGAACACCGGGGAGCTGTTTTTT; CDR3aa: CSVWDYGNTGELFF
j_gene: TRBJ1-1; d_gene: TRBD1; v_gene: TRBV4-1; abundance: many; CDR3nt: TGCGCCAGCAGCCTCCGGACAGGCTCGAACACTGAAGCTTTCTTT; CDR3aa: CASSLRTGSNTEAFF
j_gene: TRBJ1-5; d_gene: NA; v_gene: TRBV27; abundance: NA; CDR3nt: TGTGCCAGCAGGCCACCTGGGGGCAATCAGCCCCAGCATTTT; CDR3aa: CASRPPGGNQPQHF
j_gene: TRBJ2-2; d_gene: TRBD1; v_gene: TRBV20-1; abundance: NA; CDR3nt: TGCAGTGCTGTTGACAGGGAGAACACCGGGGAGCTGTTTTTT; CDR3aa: CSAVDRENTGELFF
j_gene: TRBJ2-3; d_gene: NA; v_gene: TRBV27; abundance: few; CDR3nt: TGTGCCAGCAGTCTGCCGGTGGGGGATACGAAGTATTTT; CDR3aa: CASSLPVGDTKYF